A single sample is the source of the 26 T cell receptor beta chains below, sequenced in a study of identical twins. Each CDR3 protein gets one entry after TCRdb re-called the 5' RACE reads with MiXCR. The table records 400,000 to 650,000 distinct CDR3 sequences, 20% to 25% of them present only once. These sequences were also reported in another study, on T cells expressing NK-cell markers.

Material for sequencing was CD4+ T cells sorted from blood. All receptors derive from a woman aged 18-29 years in good health.

The V and J genes are TRBV20-1 and TRBJ2-1; TRBD2 might be the D (6 bases). Trimming removed 1 base from V and 6 bases from J, with 16 bases in between. This CDR3 is 15 amino acids long. Germline V gene sequence: CDR1 DFQATT, CDR2 SNEGSKA (reference sequence). Here the CDR3 DNA reads TGCAGTGCTAGAGGGTGGCTAGCGCAGGTCAATGAGCAGTTCTTC. It codes for CSARGWLAQVNEQFF.

V usage is TRBV15 and J usage is TRBJ1-1; D gene uncertain. The CDR3 loop spans 14 amino acids. The germline V gene has CDR1 LNHNV and CDR2 YYDKDF (reference sequence). The ends were cut back, 0 bases at V and 1 base at J, with 6 bases in the middle. The CDR3 loop is CATSRDRWNTEAFF. For the CDR3, the DNA is TGTGCCACCAGCAGAGATCGGTGGAACACTGAAGCTTTCTTT.

This clonotype has at least ten counts. V is TRBV20-1 and J is TRBJ2-7, with D uncertain. Trimming shortened V by 6 bases and J by 1 base, and 10 bases separated the two germline ends. The CDR3 spans 12 residues. CDR1 is DFQATT and CDR2 is SNEGSKA in the germline V gene (reference sequence). The CDR3 DNA is TGCAGTGCCAGGTGGCAGTCCTACGAGCAGTACTTC. It yields the protein CSARWQSYEQYF.

CDR3 protein: CASRPTASNQPQHF. The CDR3 nucleotides are TGTGCCAGCAGACCGACAGCTAGCAATCAGCCCCAGCATTTT. The chain uses TRBV12-3 or TRBV12-4 and TRBJ1-5, with D possibly being TRBD1 (5 bases). Trimming stripped 6 bases from V and 0 bases from J, with 9 bases between. The CDR3 length is 14 residues.

The genes are TRBV11-3 and TRBJ2-1; TRBD2 is a possible D gene (6 bases). CDR3 size: 17 residues. The V end lost 6 bases, the J end lost 4 bases, and 22 bases lay between the germline ends. Per the germline V gene, CDR1 is SGHNT and CDR2 is YENEEA. This chain's CDR3 is CASSPLEGLLNYNEQFF. DNA for the CDR3: TGTGCCAGCAGTCCTTTGGAGGGGCTACTTAATTACAATGAGCAGTTCTTC.

This clonotype was recorded at least ten times. The genes are TRBV29-1 and TRBJ2-3; D tentatively fits TRBD1 or TRBD2 (5 bases each). V lost 7 bases and J lost 6, with 20 bases in between. This CDR3 region has 14 residues. The germline gives CDR1 SQVTM, CDR2 ANQGSEA. The CDR3 loop reads CSATHPVGTDTQYF. The CDR3 DNA sequence: TGCAGCGCCACACACCCGGTCGGGACCGATACGCAGTATTTT.

The sample holds a few counts of this clonotype. This chain uses TRBV5-8 with TRBJ2-1; a possible D gene is TRBD2 (6 bases). The V gene's germline CDR1 is SGHTS and CDR2 YDEGEE. The CDR3 has 15 residues. Trimming pared 6 bases from V and 9 bases from J, leaving 22 bases between. In nucleotides, the CDR3 is TGTGCCAGCACCCTTATAGGGGCACGGAGGGGTGAGCAGTTCTTC. Translating it yields CASTLIGARRGEQFF.

The V gene is TRBV10-2, the J gene TRBJ2-3; a possible D gene is TRBD2 (5 bases). With 2 bases removed from V and 2 bases from J, the gap between germline ends came to 8 bases. The germline gives CDR1 WSHSY, CDR2 SAAADI. The CDR3 runs to 14 residues. This CDR3 reads CASSEGLYTDTQYF. The DNA of the CDR3 is TGCGCCAGCAGTGAGGGACTCTACACAGATACGCAGTATTTT.

There are many counts of this clonotype. V is TRBV29-1 and J is TRBJ2-7; TRBD2 is a possible D gene (6 bases). Trimming left V 2 bases short and J 8 bases short, with 16 bases between. The CDR3 spans 13 residues. The V gene's germline CDR1 is SQVTM and CDR2 ANQGSEA. CDR3 sequence: CSVESEWGVKQYF. CDR3 coding DNA: TGCAGCGTTGAAAGTGAATGGGGGGTCAAGCAGTACTTC.

This clonotype has a handful of counts. J is TRBJ2-7 and V is TRBV29-1, with 9 bases aligning to TRBD2. Germline CDR1 SQVTM, CDR2 ANQGSEA. V lost 4 bases to trimming and J lost 5 bases; unmatched junction nucleotides: 9. This CDR3 has 14 residues. This chain's CDR3 is CSVVSSGILNEQYF. The CDR3 DNA follows: TGCAGCGTTGTTTCTAGCGGGATATTAAACGAGCAGTACTTC.

This rearrangement joins TRBV5-1 to TRBJ1-1; tentatively, D is TRBD1 (6 bases). Trimming cost V 4 bases and J 4 bases, with 11 bases left between them. Germline assignment: CDR1 SGHRS and CDR2 YFSETQ. The CDR3 length is 13 residues. The CDR3 spells CASSKGGSTEAFF. CDR3 DNA: TGCGCCAGCAGCAAAGGGGGGTCCACTGAAGCTTTCTTT.

The J gene is TRBJ2-7, the V gene TRBV4-3; 7 bases map to TRBD2. The V segment lost 2 bases and the J segment 5 bases; nucleotides outside the gene matches: 9. This CDR3 has 15 amino acids. CDR1 and CDR2 from the germline V gene are LGHNA and YSLEER. The CDR3 loop reads CASSQLRLGGNEQYF. The CDR3 DNA sequence: TGCGCCAGCAGCCAACTTCGCCTGGGAGGGAACGAGCAGTACTTC.

This clonotype appeared a few times. V and J are TRBV20-1 and TRBJ2-5; D tentatively reads TRBD1 or TRBD2 (7 bases each). V was trimmed by 6 bases and J by 4 bases, leaving 15 bases between them. The CDR3 has 13 amino acids. From germline, CDR1 is DFQATT and CDR2 SNEGSKA (reference sequence). CDR3 coding DNA: TGCAGTGCCCCCCCAGGGGGGGTAGAGACCCAGTACTTC. Encoded protein: CSAPPGGVETQYF.

This clonotype was observed a few times. V gene TRBV4-2 combines with J gene TRBJ1-5; TRBD1 aligns across 12 bases. V shed 2 bases and J 12 bases; nucleotides not matched to a gene: 8. The germline V gene encodes CDR1 LGHNA and CDR2 YNFKEQ. This CDR3 has 15 amino acids. The DNA for the CDR3 is TGTGCCAGCAGCCAAAGCCGGGACAGGGGGCTACTCCAGCATTTT. Its protein product is CASSQSRDRGLLQHF.

CDR3 nucleotides: TGTGCCAGCAGCTTTAGGGCAGGGGGGACTGAAGCTTTCTTT. It yields the protein CASSFRAGGTEAFF. V usage is TRBV7-3 and J usage is TRBJ1-1; TRBD1 matches 7 bases. The CDR3 covers 14 residues. Per the germline V gene, CDR1 is SGHTA and CDR2 is FQGTGA. Trimming took 3 bases from V and 5 from J; bases not matched to a gene: 6.

The gene calls are TRBV12-3 or TRBV12-4 and TRBJ2-6; D is undetermined. Trimming left V 6 bases short and J 7 bases short, with 16 bases between. CDR3 length: 15 amino acids. This CDR3 is CASSPQILSANVLTF. The CDR3 DNA sequence: TGTGCCAGCAGCCCACAAATTCTTAGCGCCAACGTCCTGACTTTC.

The V and J genes are TRBV20-1 and TRBJ1-1; D unclear. Trimming cost V 3 bases and J 1 base, with 15 bases left between them. The germline gives CDR1 DFQATT, CDR2 SNEGSKA (reference sequence). There are 15 residues in the CDR3. This chain's CDR3 is CSASMRTAGNTEAFF. The CDR3 coding sequence is TGCAGTGCTAGTATGCGGACGGCAGGGAACACTGAAGCTTTCTTT.

This clonotype was observed a handful of times. The CDR3 bases are TGTGCCATCCGGGGACAGGGAAATTCACCCCTCCACTTT. Residues: CAIRGQGNSPLHF. The V call is TRBV10-3, the J call TRBJ1-6; TRBD1 matches 9 bases. Germline assignment: CDR1 ENHRY and CDR2 SYGVKD. The CDR3 covers 13 residues. V shed 8 bases and J 7 bases; nucleotides not matched to a gene: 3.

There are many counts of this clonotype. The rearrangement links TRBV7-9 to TRBJ2-5, with TRBD1 matching 9 bases. After removal of 1 base from V and 4 bases from J, the junction contained 4 bases not matched to a gene. The CDR3 runs to 15 residues. Germline assignment: CDR1 SEHNR and CDR2 FQNEAQ (reference sequence). The CDR3 nucleotides are TGTGCCAGCAGCTTAGGACAGGGGGTTTCAGAGACCCAGTACTTC. Encoded protein: CASSLGQGVSETQYF. The full variable domain, its missing parts supplied by reference TRBV7-9 and TRBJ2-5, is DTGVSQNPRHKITKRGQNVTFRCDPISEHNRLYWYRQTLGQGPEFLTYFQNEAQLEKSRLLSDRFSAERPKGSFSTLEIQRTEQGDSAMYLCASSLGQGVSETQYFGPGTRLLVL.

V usage is TRBV20-1 and J usage is TRBJ2-1, with 11 bases identical to TRBD2. The trim removed 6 bases at V and 0 bases at J, leaving 10 bases unmatched. This CDR3 comprises 17 residues. Germline CDR1 reads DFQATT; CDR2 reads SNEGSKA (reference sequence). CDR3: CSAAGTSGLSSYNEQFF. As DNA, the CDR3 is TGCAGTGCAGCCGGGACTAGCGGATTAAGCTCCTACAATGAGCAGTTCTTC.

V and J are TRBV20-1 and TRBJ1-5, with D hard to call. This CDR3 comprises 14 residues. Trimming shortened V by 4 bases and J by 0 bases, and 10 bases separated the two germline ends. Germline loops: CDR1 DFQATT, CDR2 SNEGSKA (reference sequence). The CDR3 here is CSAIRELSNQPQHF. The CDR3 coding sequence is TGCAGTGCTATAAGGGAACTTAGCAATCAGCCCCAGCATTTT.

Only a few counts were recorded for this clonotype. The chain recombines TRBV5-1 with TRBJ2-1; 7 positions agree with TRBD1. The germline gives CDR1 SGHRS, CDR2 YFSETQ. After removal of 0 bases from V and 6 bases from J, the junction contained 6 bases not matched to a gene. The CDR3 loop spans 15 amino acids. The CDR3 DNA reads TGCGCCAGCAGCTTGGCAGGGGGATCGGGCAATGAGCAGTTCTTC. It codes for CASSLAGGSGNEQFF.

The sample holds a few counts of this clonotype. Being one base from a much bigger clone, this may be a read error. This chain joins TRBV9 and TRBJ2-5, with no clear D. Germline V CDR1 and CDR2: SGDLS, YYNGEE. This CDR3 is built from 12 residues. Trimming stripped 3 bases from V and 0 bases from J, with 3 bases between. CDR3: CASSDDQETQYF. The CDR3 nucleotides read TGTGCCAGCAGCGATGACCAAGAGACCCAGTACTTC.

The CDR3 region is CASRNLGGSNQPQHF. Written as DNA, the CDR3 is TGTGCCAGCAGGAATTTGGGGGGGAGCAATCAGCCCCAGCATTTT. The chain joins TRBV27 to TRBJ1-5; a weak D match, TRBD1 (5 bases). CDR3 size: 15 residues. Trimming removed 6 bases at V and 1 base at J, with 13 bases between. Germline CDR1 reads MNHEY; CDR2 reads SMNVEV (reference sequence).

The chain links TRBV20-1 to TRBJ2-5; TRBD2 matches at 12 bases. CDR3 length: 14 amino acids. Germline CDR1 DFQATT, CDR2 SNEGSKA (reference sequence). The CDR3 reads CSASSGRVVETQYF. CDR3 bases: TGCAGCGCCTCTAGCGGGAGGGTTGTGGAGACCCAGTACTTC.

This clonotype was recorded a few times. The chain employs TRBV5-1 and TRBJ1-1; D gene unclear. The germline gives CDR1 SGHRS, CDR2 YFSETQ. Trimming removed 5 bases at V and 1 base at J, with 15 bases between. The CDR3 loop spans 15 amino acids. The DNA for the CDR3 is TGCGCCAGCAGTGTCCAGGATGAGGCGAACACTGAAGCTTTCTTT. This translates into CASSVQDEANTEAFF.